This T cell receptor (beta chain) stems from a study of CD8 T cells in Susac syndrome. V was clipped by 6 bases and J by 4 bases, with 23 bases between them. The germline V gene encodes CDR1 SGDLS and CDR2 YYNGEE. The CDR3 length is 18 residues. It was negative isolation that provided the CD8+ and CD4+ T cells, whereas TEMRA cells were enriched by FACS. Reverse transcription of 0.5 to 1 ug RNA used random hexamers. It was immunoSEQ multiplex PCR that amplified TCR beta CDR3 across 54 Vbeta and 13 Jbeta. A single record per CDR3 protein comes from TCRdb applying MiXCR to the immunoSEQ multiplex PCR reads. The sample includes fewer than 350,000 distinct CDR3 sequences, 90% to 95% of them seen just once.

V usage is TRBV9 and J usage is TRBJ2-6; either TRBD1 or TRBD2 may fit D (5 bases each). The origin of this receptor is a human donor with multiple sclerosis. Sequencing was performed on CD4+ T cells from PBMCs. Written as DNA, the CDR3 is TGTGCCAGCACACCAACCGGGACCCTGCCAGGGGGGGCCAACGTCCTGACTTTC. The encoded protein is CASTPTGTLPGGANVLTF.